This T cell receptor (beta chain) comes out of a study of shared clonotypes between healthy human individuals (dated by TCRdb to 2020 to 2021). Background on the whole study: A few men and two women, aged 18 to 49 years, made up the cohort. Per donor, three plates each were used for CD4 naive and CD4 memory, two for CD8 naive, and one for CD8 memory. Libraries were prepared and TCR repertoires were sequenced by different laboratories using diverse techniques, in order to increase sequencing depth and limit assay-specific biases. Blood TCR repertoires of five healthy adults were deeply sequenced to estimate repertoire size and the extent of clonotype sharing between individuals. Between about 0.85 and 9.5 billion PBMCs per donor were obtained by leukapheresis. The full study reports these points: Roughly 5% of naive CD4, 3.5% of naive CD8, approximately 2% of memory CD4, and 0.4% of memory CD8 clonotypes were shared across several donors. Sampling was restricted to blood, and TCR repertoires in tissue are likely to differ from TCR repertoires in blood. Pairwise subsampling led to the expectation that sequencing depth would affect the degree of clonotype sharing among donors. The small number of donors limited the genetic and exposure-history diversity represented. Naive subsets generally had larger estimated clonotype richness than memory subsets. Rarefaction of sorted-subset datasets indicated incomplete sequencing despite the large sequencing depth. Compared with non-shared clonotypes, clonotypes shared by all four sorted-subset donors had higher generation probabilities.

Healthy HIV-negative adults with no recently reported acute infections or vaccinations were included as donors. Only Caucasian adults living in Nashville, Tennessee, USA were represented among the donors. CD4+ T cells were enriched through magnetic negative selection, after which naive cells were positively selected on CD45RA and the remaining negative fraction served as the memory subset. After blood collection by leukapheresis, PBMCs were isolated using Ficoll-Histopaque density gradient centrifugation and then cryopreserved in the vapor phase of liquid nitrogen. Purity and quantity of every magnetically sorted T cell population were checked by analytical flow cytometry. Genomic DNA was isolated from every sorted fraction and measured by UV absorbance on a Nanodrop 2000c. Using the deep immunoSEQ assay, TCR CDR3 regions were amplified from genomic DNA by multiplex PCR. For each cell subset, the extracted genomic DNA was distributed evenly across all wells of several immunoSEQ 96-well plates, and each plate served as one replicate. For sorted subsets, roughly 200 ng genomic DNA, equal to 30,000 to 35,000 T cell genomes, was loaded into each replicate PCR. Purified libraries were measured with a Qubit 3.0 fluorometer, size-checked on a Bioanalyzer 2100, and measured again with the KAPA Library Quantification kit. Every immunoSEQ 96-well plate was sequenced on a separate single-read 150-cycle Illumina NextSeq 550 flow cell. Per the original workflow: Because only junctional sequences without quality scores were contained in the immunoSEQ output, filtering matching that applied to full-length reads could not be performed. To assign V/J genes and CDR3, sequences were annotated against IMGT germline references using PyIR, a Python wrapper for IgBLAST v1.9. Any read was removed if the V/J assignment was weak (E-value above 1e-6), the CDR3 was missing, or the read contained stop codons, out-of-frame junctions, or ambiguous translated residues. V3J clonotypes were defined as sequences sharing an identical inferred V gene, J gene, and CDR3 amino acid sequence. Percentage overlap between repertoires was calculated by dividing the number of shared unique clonotypes by the size of the smaller repertoire. RTK rarefaction, the Chao1 estimator, and Recon v2.1 estimates of unobserved clonotypes were used to assess repertoire richness. OLGA was used to compute generation probabilities for all TCRbeta clonotypes that the gDNA method yielded from a handful of donors. TCRdb obtained this table from immuneACCESS and retained in-frame rearrangements with V and J assigned. These tables miss some clones; where compared with another copy, unresolved V genes account for less than half of the shortfall, and the remainder is unexplained. V and J calls and clone size come straight from that table; D and trimming were deduced from the DNA. The sample records around 2,000,000 clones, 85% to 95% of which are singletons. The ten biggest clones cover more than 0.1% of the sample.

Worth noting for this clone: Its antigen is currently not known. Base qualities are not provided; no much larger clone lies one nucleotide away.

Sequencing was done on a sample of naive CD4+ T cells sorted from blood. The sample's cell subset or site label, in plain terms: CD45RA+ positively selected. This TCR was recovered from a man in his late teens or twenties in good health.

The CDR3 has the sequence CASSPQGALEEKLFF. The DNA reads as follows: TGTGCCAGTAGCCCCCAGGGGGCGCTAGAAGAAAAACTGTTTTTT. This chain is built from TRBV19 and TRBJ1-4; 8 bases in between match TRBD1. V is pruned by 6 bases and J by 8 bases, leaving 11 bases of the junction without a gene match. CDR1 LNHDA and CDR2 SQIVND were looked up in the germline V gene (reference sequence). The CDR3 covers 15 residues, taking in both the cysteine and the phenylalanine. Only CDR3 DNA remains: 45 bases, in frame from the first base.